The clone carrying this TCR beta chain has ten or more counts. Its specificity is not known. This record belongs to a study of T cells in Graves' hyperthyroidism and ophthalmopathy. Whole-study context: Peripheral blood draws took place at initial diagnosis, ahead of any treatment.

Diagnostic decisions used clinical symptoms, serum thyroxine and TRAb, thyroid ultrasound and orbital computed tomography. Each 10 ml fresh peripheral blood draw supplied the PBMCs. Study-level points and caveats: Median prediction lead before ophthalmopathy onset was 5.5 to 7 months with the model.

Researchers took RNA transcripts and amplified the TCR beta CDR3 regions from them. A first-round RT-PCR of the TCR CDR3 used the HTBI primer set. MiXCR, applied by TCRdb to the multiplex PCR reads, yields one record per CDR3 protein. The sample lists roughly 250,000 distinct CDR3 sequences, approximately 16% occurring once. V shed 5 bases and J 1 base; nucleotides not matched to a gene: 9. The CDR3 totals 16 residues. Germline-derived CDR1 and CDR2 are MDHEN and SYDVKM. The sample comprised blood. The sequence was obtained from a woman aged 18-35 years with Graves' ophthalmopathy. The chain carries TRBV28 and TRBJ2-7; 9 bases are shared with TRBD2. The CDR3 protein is CASSPPKLAGSYEQYF. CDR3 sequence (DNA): TGTGCCAGCAGTCCCCCAAAGCTAGCGGGATCCTACGAGCAGTACTTC. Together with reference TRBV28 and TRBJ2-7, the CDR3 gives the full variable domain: DVKVTQSSRYLVKRTGEKVFLECVQDMDHENMFWYRQDPGLGLRLIYFSYDVKMKEKGDIPEGYSVSREKKERFSLILESASTNQTSMYLCASSPPKLAGSYEQYFGPGTRLTVT.